These 27 T cell receptor beta chains were all obtained from the same sample, sequenced in a study of T-cell memory formation after mild COVID-19. TCRdb re-called the 5' RACE reads with MiXCR, one entry per CDR3 protein. This table holds approximately 450,000 distinct CDR3 sequences, around a sixth found once. Sequenced material: PBMCs or a T cell subset sorted from them (not recorded which). The receptors here all came from an adult woman who had mild COVID-19 (a few samples of this study predate the infection). Cell type and time point are not known.

This clonotype has more than one count but fewer than ten. The chain couples TRBV5-4 to TRBJ1-2; 10 bases match TRBD1. Germline V gene lookup returns CDR1 SGHNT and CDR2 YYREEE (reference sequence). Trimming at V came to 5 bases and at J to 7 bases, leaving 5 bases not matched to a gene. The CDR3 is 13 residues long. The CDR3, as DNA: TGTGCCAGCAGGAAGACAGGGGGCGGTGGCTACACCTTC. Translating it yields CASRKTGGGGYTF.

The chain combines TRBV9 with TRBJ2-1; D is undetermined. Germline V gives CDR1 SGDLS, CDR2 YYNGEE. The CDR3 is made up of 12 amino acids. Trimming took off 2 bases at V and 10 bases at J, with 10 bases between the two ends. The CDR3 is CASSVKDSEQFF. DNA of the CDR3: TGTGCCAGCAGCGTCAAGGATTCAGAGCAGTTCTTC.

This clonotype has a handful of counts. V gene TRBV27 combines with J gene TRBJ2-7, with 7 bases fitting TRBD1. Germline V gives CDR1 MNHEY, CDR2 SMNVEV (reference sequence). The CDR3 runs 14 residues. Trimming at V came to 5 bases and at J to 5 bases, leaving 9 bases not matched to a gene. The CDR3: CASSPWTGKDEQYF. Here the CDR3 DNA reads TGTGCCAGCAGTCCTTGGACAGGAAAGGACGAGCAGTACTTC.

This clonotype was seen at least ten times. The rearrangement links TRBV12-3 or TRBV12-4 to TRBJ2-1; no reliable D call. The CDR3 is 16 amino acids. V lost 6 bases, J lost 0 bases, and 15 bases lay in between. The CDR3 protein is CASSLAWGSSYNEQFF. The CDR3 nucleotides read TGTGCCAGCAGCCTCGCCTGGGGTAGCTCCTACAATGAGCAGTTCTTC.

This clonotype appeared a few times. At one of its ends the junction is not consistent with the germline gene, which may arise from a read error. This chain connects TRBV6-5 to TRBJ1-5, with D possibly being TRBD1 (5 bases). This CDR3 spans 14 amino acids. From germline, CDR1 is MNHEY and CDR2 SVGAGI. CDR3 sequence: CASSKGTGNQPQNF. CDR3 DNA: TGTGCCAGCAGCAAGGGGACGGGCAATCAGCCCCAGAATTTT.

In DNA form, the CDR3 reads TGTGCCAGTAGCGCCCCGGACTTGGGCGCAGATACGCAGTATTTT. Residues: CASSAPDLGADTQYF. V usage is TRBV19 and J usage is TRBJ2-3; D may be TRBD2 (5 bases). CDR1 is LNHDA, CDR2 SQIVND, per germline (reference sequence). This CDR3 region has 15 residues. Trimming took 6 bases from V and 4 from J, leaving 17 bases between them.

The chain recombines TRBV5-1 with TRBJ1-2; the D is unclear. This CDR3 has 14 residues. CDR1 is SGHRS, CDR2 YFSETQ, per germline. Trimming cost V 0 bases and J 8 bases, with 14 bases left between them. DNA for the CDR3: TGCGCCAGCAGCTTGGCCATAGAGGGAATCGGCTACACCTTC. This translates into CASSLAIEGIGYTF. The full variable domain, in which reference TRBV5-1 and TRBJ1-2 provide the parts outside the CDR3, is KAGVTQTPRYLIKTRGQQVTLSCSPISGHRSVSWYQQTPGQGLQFLFEYFSETQRNKGNFPGRFSGRQFSNSRSEMNVSTLELGDSALYLCASSLAIEGIGYTFGSGTRLTVV.

In this sample, this clonotype turned up a few times. The chain combines TRBV7-2 with TRBJ2-1; 12 nucleotides line up with TRBD2. The CDR3 consists of 15 residues. The germline V gene encodes CDR1 SGHTA and CDR2 FQGNSA. J lost 9 bases, V lost 5 bases, and 8 bases had no gene match. The CDR3: CASSQQRTSGTEQFF. The CDR3 DNA sequence: TGTGCCAGCAGCCAACAAAGGACTAGCGGGACTGAGCAGTTCTTC.

The chain links TRBV20-1 to TRBJ1-2; the D is unclear. Trimming left V 3 bases short and J 2 bases short, with 13 bases between. Germline CDR1 is DFQATT and CDR2 is SNEGSKA (reference sequence). The CDR3 runs 14 residues. Written as DNA, the CDR3 is TGCAGTGCTAGGATCCCGGACTACAACTATGGCTACACCTTC. Translating it yields CSARIPDYNYGYTF.

This clonotype was recorded a few times. The V and J genes are TRBV20-1 and TRBJ1-6, with 7 nucleotides matching TRBD1. Germline lookup yields CDR1 DFQATT and CDR2 SNEGSKA (reference sequence). The CDR3 loop spans 16 amino acids. Germline trimming cut 0 bases from V and 8 bases from J; bases unmatched to any gene: 10. The CDR3 nucleotides read TGCAGTGCTAGAGATCGGGTCGGAGGGGGCGATTCACCCCTCCACTTT. Translation: CSARDRVGGGDSPLHF.

This chain uses TRBV6-2 or TRBV6-3 with TRBJ2-2; TRBD1 agrees at 7 bases. Trimming at V came to 2 bases and at J to 0 bases, leaving 3 bases not matched to a gene. The CDR3 contains 16 residues. Germline values: CDR1 MNHEY, CDR2 SVGEGT. The CDR3 region has the DNA TGTGCCAGCAGTTACAGGGGGCTCGCGAACACCGGGGAGCTGTTTTTT. Translated, it gives CASSYRGLANTGELFF.

This clonotype was observed many times. The chain carries TRBV9 and TRBJ2-3, with D unresolved. Between the trimmed V and J ends, which lost 4 bases and 5 bases, there was a span of 17 bases. Germline V gene sequence: CDR1 SGDLS, CDR2 YYNGEE. This CDR3 comprises 15 residues. CDR3 DNA sequence: TGTGCCAGCAGCCTCACCGGGCGGAACGGAGATACGCAGTATTTT. As protein: CASSLTGRNGDTQYF.

The chain combines TRBV15 with TRBJ2-5, with 11 positions matching TRBD2. In germline, CDR1 is LNHNV, CDR2 YYDKDF (reference sequence). The CDR3 runs 19 residues. Trimming took 0 bases from V and 2 from J; bases not matched to a gene: 11. Written as DNA, the CDR3 is TGTGCCACCAGCAGAGATGGTGGTAGGACTAGCGGGTCTCAAGAGACCCAGTACTTC. Protein product: CATSRDGGRTSGSQETQYF.

The chain joins TRBV12-3 or TRBV12-4 to TRBJ2-3; possibly TRBD2 for D (5 bases). V lost 6 bases and J lost 3, with 10 bases in between. The CDR3 has 13 amino acids. CDR3 loop: CASSAGVTDTQYF. CDR3 DNA sequence: TGTGCCAGCAGCGCCGGGGTGACAGATACGCAGTATTTT.

V is TRBV24-1 and J is TRBJ2-2, with TRBD1 as a possible D gene (6 bases). The length of the CDR3 is 16 residues. Germline CDR1 KGHDR, CDR2 SFDVKD. With 0 bases removed from V and 2 bases from J, the gap between germline ends came to 9 bases. The DNA for the CDR3 is TGTGCCACCAGTGATTTGGACAGGATAAACACCGGGGAGCTGTTTTTT. Translated: CATSDLDRINTGELFF.

This clonotype was picked up a small number of times. Here the CDR3 DNA reads TGCAGTGCTAGAGATCCCTTGGCGGGCCACAATCGATCATACGAGCAGTACTTC. This codes for CSARDPLAGHNRSYEQYF. The chain combines TRBV20-1 with TRBJ2-7, with D perhaps matching TRBD2 (5 bases). Germline V CDR1 and CDR2: DFQATT, SNEGSKA (reference sequence). The CDR3 spans 18 residues. The germline V and J ends were trimmed by 0 bases and 4 bases, with 25 bases remaining between them.

The V and J genes are TRBV4-3 and TRBJ1-2; D is unresolved. This CDR3 comprises 16 residues. The germline V gene has CDR1 LGHNA and CDR2 YSLEER. V was cut by 0 bases and J by 4 bases, with 15 bases left in between. CDR3 sequence reads: CASSQDSRVMGYGYTF. The CDR3 DNA follows: TGCGCCAGCAGCCAAGATAGTAGGGTAATGGGCTATGGCTACACCTTC.

This clonotype was observed at least ten times. The chain employs TRBV7-2 and TRBJ2-5, with 13 bases that match TRBD2. The J call may be in error: the DNA end matches TRBJ2-3 better. CDR1 SGHTA and CDR2 FQGNSA come from the germline V gene. The CDR3 covers 16 residues. CDR3 protein: CASSLGLAGGRETQYF. The CDR3 DNA sequence: TGTGCCAGCAGCTTAGGACTAGCGGGAGGTCGGGAAACGCAGTATTTT.

The table lists this clonotype with a few counts. The rearrangement uses TRBV4-1 and TRBJ2-1; D is possibly TRBD1 (6 bases). The length of the CDR3 is 15 residues. Trimming cost V 2 bases and J 6 bases, with 14 bases left between them. Germline-derived CDR1 and CDR2 are MGHRA and YSYEKL. The CDR3 region has the DNA TGCGCCAGCAGCCAATTTGCAGGGGAATGCAATGAGCAGTTCTTC. As protein: CASSQFAGECNEQFF.

This clonotype was counted between two and nine times. This rearrangement joins TRBV24-1 to TRBJ2-1; D not certain. Germline values: CDR1 KGHDR, CDR2 SFDVKD. This CDR3 contains 13 residues. The germline V and J ends were trimmed by 3 bases and 7 bases, with 9 bases remaining between them. The CDR3 here is CATSDPEWNEQFF. The DNA of the CDR3 is TGTGCCACCAGTGATCCCGAATGGAATGAGCAGTTCTTC.

This chain uses TRBV30 with TRBJ1-6; D unclear. V was trimmed by 1 base and J by 13 bases, leaving 17 bases between them. This CDR3 region has 14 residues. Germline V gene sequence: CDR1 GTSNPN, CDR2 SVGIG (reference sequence). As DNA, the CDR3 is TGTGCCTGGAGTGGATCCATTGGCGGTAGGCCCCTCCACTTT. Its translation: CAWSGSIGGRPLHF.

The V gene is TRBV7-6, the J gene TRBJ2-2; a weak D match, TRBD2 (5 bases). V was pared by 8 bases and J by 3 bases, with 13 bases between. Germline lookup yields CDR1 SGHVS and CDR2 FNYEAQ. The CDR3 totals 14 residues. In DNA, the CDR3 is TGTGCCAGCGCGGCAAACGGGGACACCGGGGAGCTGTTTTTT. It specifies CASAANGDTGELFF.

This clonotype has only a few counts. The chain employs TRBV5-1 and TRBJ2-1; TRBD1 is a possible D gene (6 bases). There are 14 residues in the CDR3. CDR1 and CDR2 from the germline V gene are SGHRS and YFSETQ. V lost 1 base and J 6 bases, leaving 11 bases between the germline ends. The chain's CDR3 is CASSLLGTPNEQFF. The CDR3, as DNA: TGCGCCAGCAGCTTGCTAGGGACACCCAATGAGCAGTTCTTC. Complete variable domain (other parts from reference TRBV5-1 and TRBJ2-1): KAGVTQTPRYLIKTRGQQVTLSCSPISGHRSVSWYQQTPGQGLQFLFEYFSETQRNKGNFPGRFSGRQFSNSRSEMNVSTLELGDSALYLCASSLLGTPNEQFFGPGTRLTVL.

This clonotype showed up just a few times. This chain connects TRBV30 to TRBJ2-2, with 7 bases identical to TRBD1. CDR1 and CDR2 from the germline V gene are GTSNPN and SVGIG (reference sequence). V lost 2 bases, J lost 6 bases, and 6 bases stayed unmatched. The CDR3 is made up of 14 amino acids. CDR3 loop: CAWSTWTGSGELFF. The CDR3 DNA reads as TGTGCCTGGAGTACCTGGACAGGATCCGGGGAGCTGTTTTTT.

This clonotype was counted at least ten times. The chain uses TRBV7-2 and TRBJ2-5; D gene uncertain. The V gene lost 1 base and the J gene lost 3 bases, with 6 bases spanning the gap. Germline V gene data show CDR1 as SGHTA and CDR2 as FQGNSA. The CDR3 covers 13 residues. CDR3 sequence reads: CASSLGAEETQYF. CDR3 nucleotide sequence: TGTGCCAGCAGCTTAGGGGCAGAAGAGACCCAGTACTTC. Variable domain in full (rest from reference TRBV7-2 and TRBJ2-5): GAGVSQSPSNKVTEKGKDVELRCDPISGHTALYWYRQSLGQGLEFLIYFQGNSAPDKSGLPSDRFSAERTGGSVSTLTIQRTQQEDSAVYLCASSLGAEETQYFGPGTRLLVL.

This clonotype was seen a handful of times. The gene calls are TRBV5-1 and TRBJ1-2; 9 bases line up with TRBD1. The length of the CDR3 is 18 residues. Germline trimming cut 5 bases from V and 3 bases from J; bases unmatched to any gene: 17. Germline assignment: CDR1 SGHRS and CDR2 YFSETQ. CDR3 coding DNA: TGCGCCAGCAGGTCTACCGGGACAGGGTCTGTAGTTGACTATGGCTACACCTTC. Its protein is CASRSTGTGSVVDYGYTF. Complete variable domain (other parts from reference TRBV5-1 and TRBJ1-2): KAGVTQTPRYLIKTRGQQVTLSCSPISGHRSVSWYQQTPGQGLQFLFEYFSETQRNKGNFPGRFSGRQFSNSRSEMNVSTLELGDSALYLCASRSTGTGSVVDYGYTFGSGTRLTVV.

V and J are TRBV24-1 and TRBJ2-2, with D perhaps TRBD2 (6 bases). V was shortened by 3 bases and J by 4 bases, with 14 bases between the two germline ends. The germline CDR1 and CDR2 sequences are KGHDR and SFDVKD. The CDR3 extends over 16 amino acids. The CDR3 sequence: CATSDNRDSITGELFF. In nucleotides, the CDR3 is TGTGCCACCAGTGATAACCGGGACTCTATCACCGGGGAGCTGTTTTTT.